Following are 26 T cell receptor beta chains from one sample sequenced in a study of technical replicates of blood from several donors. Sequencing was performed with immunoSEQ multiplex PCR; in TCRdb, only in-frame clones are kept and a portion is missing. The sample shows about 83,000 clones, 92% of them seen only once. The specimen was T cells isolated from PBMCs. All receptors come from a human donor in good health.

The V and J genes are TRBV6-6 and TRBJ2-3; D tentatively reads TRBD1 or TRBD2 (5 bases each). Trimming removed 4 bases at V and 4 bases at J, with 9 bases between. The CDR3 spans 13 residues. Germline V gene lookup returns CDR1 MNHNY and CDR2 SVGAGI (reference sequence). The DNA for the CDR3 is TGTGCCAGCAGTTCCTCGGGGCCAGATACGCAGTATTTT. Its translation is CASSSSGPDTQYF.

This chain joins TRBV30 and TRBJ1-2, with D perhaps matching TRBD1 (5 bases). Trimming took off 7 bases at V and 5 bases at J, with 20 bases between the two ends. CDR3 length: 14 amino acids. CDR1 and CDR2 (germline): GTSNPN, SVGIG (reference sequence). The CDR3 sequence is CALTRRAFNYGYTF. CDR3 nucleotides: TGTGCCTTAACCCGCAGGGCATTTAATTATGGCTACACCTTC. The full variable domain, its missing parts supplied by reference TRBV30 and TRBJ1-2, is SQTIHQWPATLVQPVGSPLSLECTVEGTSNPNLYWYRQAAGRGLQLLFYSVGIGQISSEVPQNLSASRPQDRQFILSSKKLLLSDSGFYLCALTRRAFNYGYTFGSGTRLTVV.

The chain recombines TRBV2 with TRBJ1-3, with D perhaps matching TRBD1 (5 bases). This CDR3 has 17 residues. Trimming stripped 5 bases from V and 0 bases from J, with 17 bases between. The germline CDR1 and CDR2 sequences are SNHLY and FYNNEI. As DNA, the CDR3 is TGTGCCAGCAGTTTAGGGGTGAACAGAGTCTCTGGAAACACCATATATTTT. This sequence encodes CASSLGVNRVSGNTIYF. Full variable domain (outside the CDR3, taken from reference TRBV2 and TRBJ1-3): EPEVTQTPSHQVTQMGQEVILRCVPISNHLYFYWYRQILGQKVEFLVSFYNNEISEKSEIFDDQFSVERPDGSNFTLKIRSTKLEDSAMYFCASSLGVNRVSGNTIYFGEGSWLTVV.

V gene TRBV19 combines with J gene TRBJ2-3, with D possibly TRBD1 on 5 matching bases. Germline assignment: CDR1 LNHDA and CDR2 SQIVND (reference sequence). Trimming took off 8 bases at V and 0 bases at J, with 9 bases between the two ends. There are 13 residues in the CDR3. The CDR3 DNA sequence: TGTGCCAGTCAGCAGGGTAGCACAGATACGCAGTATTTT. It codes for CASQQGSTDTQYF.

The rearrangement links TRBV15 to TRBJ2-7; 9 positions agree with TRBD2. After removal of 8 bases from V and 3 bases from J, the junction contained 8 bases not matched to a gene. Germline V lookup: CDR1 LNHNV, CDR2 YYDKDF (reference sequence). The length of the CDR3 is 14 residues. CDR3 DNA sequence: TGTGCCACCCGTCCGCGGGAGGGTCACTACGAGCAGTACTTC. It is translated as CATRPREGHYEQYF. Complete variable domain (other parts from reference TRBV15 and TRBJ2-7): DAMVIQNPRYQVTQFGKPVTLSCSQTLNHNVMYWYQQKSSQAPKLLFHYYDKDFNNEADTPDNFQSRRPNTSFCFLDIRSPGLGDTAMYLCATRPREGHYEQYFGPGTRLTVT.

The chain is built from TRBV6-5 and TRBJ2-7; 7 bases fit TRBD1. V lost 3 bases to trimming and J lost 4 bases; unmatched junction nucleotides: 6. CDR3 size: 14 residues. Germline CDR1 reads MNHEY; CDR2 reads SVGAGI. CDR3 in amino acids: CASSYHRQGYEQYF. DNA for the CDR3: TGTGCCAGCAGTTATCATAGACAGGGTTACGAGCAGTACTTC.

V and J are TRBV19 and TRBJ2-7; tentative D call: TRBD2 (5 bases). Deletions cut 3 bases from V and 2 bases from J, with 17 bases between. Germline V gene lookup returns CDR1 LNHDA and CDR2 SQIVND (reference sequence). The CDR3 consists of 16 residues. The CDR3 DNA sequence: TGTGCCAGTAGTATTTCGGGGATCGGACGAGCCTACGAGCAGTACTTC. It encodes CASSISGIGRAYEQYF.

This chain uses TRBV15 with TRBJ2-1; the match to TRBD2 covers 7 bases. The germline gives CDR1 LNHNV, CDR2 YYDKDF (reference sequence). V trimming: 2 bases; J trimming: 2 bases; junction bases outside the gene matches: 0. The CDR3 sequence is 14 residues long. CDR3 DNA sequence: TGTGCCACCAGCAGACTAGCGGCCTACAATGAGCAGTTCTTC. The encoded protein is CATSRLAAYNEQFF.

The rearrangement joins TRBV10-3 to TRBJ2-6; perhaps TRBD1 as D (5 bases). Germline CDR1 ENHRY, CDR2 SYGVKD. This CDR3 has 17 amino acids. The V gene lost 3 bases and the J gene lost 1 base, with 13 bases spanning the gap. The CDR3 region is CAISEAGKGSGANVLTF. In DNA form, the CDR3 reads TGTGCCATCAGTGAAGCAGGGAAGGGGTCTGGGGCCAACGTCCTGACTTTC.

The V and J genes are TRBV25-1 and TRBJ2-1; TRBD1 aligns across 8 bases. Trimming removed 8 bases from V and 5 bases from J; junction bases left unmatched: 14. The CDR3 contains 16 residues. Germline V lookup: CDR1 MGHDK, CDR2 SYGVNS. The DNA for the CDR3 is TGTGCCAGCCGGGGCAGGGGGCTGGGGACCAACAATGAGCAGTTCTTC. Its protein is CASRGRGLGTNNEQFF. Drawing the rest from reference TRBV25-1 and TRBJ2-1, the complete variable domain is EADIYQTPRYLVIGTGKKITLECSQTMGHDKMYWYQQDPGMELHLIHYSYGVNSTEKGDLSSESTVSRIRTEHFPLTLESARPSHTSQYLCASRGRGLGTNNEQFFGPGTRLTVL.

The chain recombines TRBV6-6 with TRBJ2-7; 9 bases line up with TRBD2. Germline CDR1 reads MNHNY; CDR2 reads SVGAGI (reference sequence). V shed 5 bases and J 9 bases; nucleotides not matched to a gene: 2. This CDR3 spans 11 amino acids. This CDR3 is CASSGTSRQYF. The CDR3 coding sequence is TGTGCCAGCAGTGGGACTAGCCGGCAGTACTTC.

The V and J genes are TRBV2 and TRBJ2-7; 8 bases fit TRBD1. The V gene end was trimmed by 6 bases and the J gene end by 2 bases; junction bases not matched to a gene: 6. Germline lookup yields CDR1 SNHLY and CDR2 FYNNEI. This CDR3 comprises 14 residues. The CDR3 is CASSVRQGTYEQYF. The CDR3, as DNA: TGTGCCAGCAGCGTAAGACAGGGGACCTACGAGCAGTACTTC.

This chain links TRBV18 with TRBJ1-5; D gene unclear. The length of the CDR3 is 15 residues. Germline values: CDR1 KGHSH, CDR2 LQKENI. Trimming left V 3 bases short and J 7 bases short, with 16 bases between. CDR3 sequence reads: CASSPLRGPGQPQHF. The CDR3 DNA sequence: TGTGCCAGCTCACCGCTTCGGGGTCCGGGACAGCCCCAGCATTTT.

This rearrangement joins TRBV6-5 to TRBJ2-5; D is possibly TRBD1 (8 bases). The CDR3 runs to 15 residues. V was cut by 3 bases and J by 5 bases, with 16 bases left in between. The germline gives CDR1 MNHEY, CDR2 SVGAGI. CDR3 amino acids: CASSYITGGDETQYF. CDR3 coding DNA: TGTGCCAGCAGTTATATTACAGGGGGGGATGAGACCCAGTACTTC.

CDR3 DNA: TGCGCCAGCAGCTCACTAGCGAGCACTTACAATGAGCAGTTCTTC. Its protein is CASSSLASTYNEQFF. The chain couples TRBV5-1 to TRBJ2-1, with 7 bases fitting TRBD2. The V segment lost 3 bases and the J segment 4 bases; nucleotides outside the gene matches: 7. The length of the CDR3 is 15 residues. CDR1 and CDR2 (germline): SGHRS, YFSETQ.

The chain recombines TRBV30 with TRBJ1-1; D not resolved. CDR1 and CDR2 (germline): GTSNPN, SVGIG (reference sequence). The CDR3 loop spans 12 amino acids. V was shortened by 4 bases and J by 6 bases, with 12 bases between the two germline ends. The CDR3 DNA is TGTGCCTGGAACCGGGGTACCCCTGAAGCTTTCTTT. This sequence encodes CAWNRGTPEAFF.

The gene calls are TRBV28 and TRBJ2-7; D uncertain. Trimming took 2 bases from V and 0 from J, leaving 5 bases between them. CDR1 is MDHEN and CDR2 is SYDVKM in the germline V gene. The CDR3 length is 13 residues. As DNA, the CDR3 is TGTGCCAGCAGTTTAGGGCACTCCTACGAGCAGTACTTC. The encoded protein is CASSLGHSYEQYF.

The chain couples TRBV5-1 to TRBJ1-2; 8 positions match TRBD1. Trimming removed 1 base from V and 5 bases from J; junction bases left unmatched: 4. The CDR3 has 14 residues. Germline V gene lookup returns CDR1 SGHRS and CDR2 YFSETQ. The CDR3 sequence is CASSLWTGTYGYTF. CDR3 sequence (DNA): TGCGCCAGCAGCTTGTGGACAGGGACGTATGGCTACACCTTC.

This chain uses TRBV11-3 with TRBJ1-2, with a possible D match to TRBD1 (5 bases). The germline CDR1 and CDR2 sequences are SGHNT and YENEEA. V was cut by 4 bases and J by 4 bases, with 13 bases left in between. The CDR3 spans 14 residues. The DNA of the CDR3 is TGTGCCAGCAGCTCCGGGGACTCTGGCTATGGCTACACCTTC. Residues: CASSSGDSGYGYTF. Full variable domain (rest looked up from reference TRBV11-3 and TRBJ1-2): EAGVVQSPRYKIIEKKQPVAFWCNPISGHNTLYWYLQNLGQGPELLIRYENEEAVDDSQLPKDRFSAERLKGVDSTLKIQPAELGDSAVYLCASSSGDSGYGYTFGSGTRLTVV.

The chain recombines TRBV7-6 with TRBJ1-5; D is unresolved. Looked up from germline, CDR1 is SGHVS and CDR2 is FNYEAQ. With 1 base removed from V and 10 bases from J, the gap between germline ends came to 11 bases. The CDR3 length is 13 residues. The CDR3 sequence is CASSLESRGPQHF. The CDR3 DNA reads as TGTGCCAGCAGCTTAGAGTCCCGGGGACCCCAGCATTTT.

The gene calls are TRBV11-3 and TRBJ1-4; D remains ambiguous. CDR1 is SGHNT and CDR2 is YENEEA in the germline V gene. This CDR3 has 14 amino acids. Trimming cost V 5 bases and J 8 bases, with 15 bases left between them. In nucleotides, the CDR3 is TGTGCCAGCAGCCCAAGGACGGAGGGAGAAAAACTGTTTTTT. This gives the protein CASSPRTEGEKLFF. The whole variable domain, filled in from reference TRBV11-3 and TRBJ1-4, reads EAGVVQSPRYKIIEKKQPVAFWCNPISGHNTLYWYLQNLGQGPELLIRYENEEAVDDSQLPKDRFSAERLKGVDSTLKIQPAELGDSAVYLCASSPRTEGEKLFFGSGTQLSVL.

The chain carries TRBV29-1 and TRBJ2-1, with TRBD2 as a possible D gene (7 bases). Germline V gene sequence: CDR1 SQVTM, CDR2 ANQGSEA. Trimming stripped 4 bases from V and 9 bases from J, with 16 bases between. CDR3 length equals 13 residues. CDR3 region: CSVGRGGGGEQFF. DNA for the CDR3: TGCAGCGTTGGGCGAGGGGGAGGGGGTGAGCAGTTCTTC.

J is TRBJ2-7 and V is TRBV16, with 7 nucleotides matching TRBD2. The CDR3 sequence is 15 residues long. V trimming: 4 bases; J trimming: 4 bases; junction bases outside the gene matches: 10. Germline loops: CDR1 KGHSY, CDR2 FQNENV. DNA for the CDR3: TGTGCCAGCAGCCGCGGGGAGGGTGCGGTGTACGAGCAGTACTTC. Protein: CASSRGEGAVYEQYF.

The J gene is TRBJ2-7, the V gene TRBV7-9; 7 positions agree with TRBD1. This CDR3 contains 12 residues. V shed 5 bases, J shed 4 bases, and the junction held 2 bases outside the gene matches. From germline, CDR1 is SEHNR and CDR2 FQNEAQ (reference sequence). CDR3 in DNA: TGTGCCAGCAGCACGGGACAGTACGAGCAGTACTTC. Translating gives CASSTGQYEQYF.

This sequence joins TRBV7-2 and TRBJ1-2, with TRBD1 matching over 8 bases. There are 14 residues in the CDR3. Germline trimming cut 1 base from V and 8 bases from J; bases unmatched to any gene: 6. CDR1 and CDR2 from the germline V gene are SGHTA and FQGNSA. The CDR3 DNA reads TGTGCCAGCAGCTTAGGTGGAGACAGGGGCGGCTACACCTTC. Its translation: CASSLGGDRGGYTF. Combining the CDR3 with reference TRBV7-2 and TRBJ1-2 gives the whole variable domain GAGVSQSPSNKVTEKGKDVELRCDPISGHTALYWYRQSLGQGLEFLIYFQGNSAPDKSGLPSDRFSAERTGGSVSTLTIQRTQQEDSAVYLCASSLGGDRGGYTFGSGTRLTVV.

This clone was observed once. The rearrangement links TRBV7-9 to TRBJ2-3; possible D gene TRBD2, 5 bases. The CDR3 has 11 amino acids. Between the trimmed V and J ends, which lost 11 bases and 9 bases, there was a span of 15 bases. Germline-derived CDR1 and CDR2 are SEHNR and FQNEAQ (reference sequence). The CDR3 protein is CAAAGDGTQYF. CDR3 bases: TGTGCCGCCGCGGGTGATGGAACGCAGTATTTT. The variable domain in full, completed from reference TRBV7-9 and TRBJ2-3, reads DTGVSQNPRHKITKRGQNVTFRCDPISEHNRLYWYRQTLGQGPEFLTYFQNEAQLEKSRLLSDRFSAERPKGSFSTLEIQRTEQGDSAMYLCAAAGDGTQYFGPGTRLTVL.